Listed here are 5 T cell receptor beta chains from one sample, sequenced in a study of T cell repertoires in cytomegalovirus infection (dated by TCRdb to about 2019). Antigen specificity for these receptors is unknown. The sequencer was an Illumina HiSeq 1500. The public reads were run again by TCRdb, first through fastp at Q25 and then through MiXCR, and only productive beta chains were kept. Every distinct CDR3 protein forms one entry, paired with its most common genes and DNA. The sample includes 57,000 or so distinct CDR3 sequences, with about 30% observed a single time. The top ten constitute about three quarters of the sample. Source material: PBMCs, sequenced either directly or after in vitro stimulation (not recorded which). All receptors derive from a human donor in good health (CMV status not recorded). Some clones in this sample may be carry-over from other donors' samples.

This clonotype was observed a few times. The V and J genes are TRBV9 and TRBJ2-2; D is undetermined. The V end was cut by 5 bases, the J end by 0 bases, with 8 bases between. CDR1 SGDLS and CDR2 YYNGEE come from the germline V gene. There are 14 residues in the CDR3. DNA for the CDR3: TGTGCCAGCAGGATTGACGCGAACACCGGGGAGCTGTTTTTT. Protein: CASRIDANTGELFF.

This sequence joins TRBV20-1 and TRBJ2-5; D is uncertain. Germline CDR1 is DFQATT and CDR2 is SNEGSKA (reference sequence). V was trimmed by 2 bases and J by 2 bases, leaving 6 bases between them. The CDR3 length is 12 residues. This CDR3 is CSARRRQETQYF. The CDR3 DNA sequence: TGCAGTGCTAGAAGACGACAAGAGACCCAGTACTTC.

J is TRBJ2-1 and V is TRBV20-1; maybe TRBD1 (6 bases). There are 15 residues in the CDR3. The germline V gene encodes CDR1 DFQATT and CDR2 SNEGSKA (reference sequence). V lost 3 bases and J lost 3, with 15 bases in between. CDR3 DNA: TGCAGTGCTAGCAACAGGGCCGCCTTCTACAATGAGCAGTTCTTC. It translates to CSASNRAAFYNEQFF.

The J gene is TRBJ2-1, the V gene TRBV6-2 or TRBV6-3; TRBD2 aligns across 8 bases. J was trimmed by 6 bases and V by 4 bases; bases with no gene match: 11. The germline V gene encodes CDR1 MNHEY and CDR2 SVGEGT. The CDR3 is 16 residues long. The chain's CDR3 is CASSFIAGRGLNEQFF. The CDR3 DNA reads TGTGCCAGCAGTTTCATAGCGGGGAGGGGCCTCAATGAGCAGTTCTTC.

This chain links TRBV29-1 with TRBJ1-1; 8 bases fit TRBD1. The junction had 4 bases not matched to a gene; V was cut back by 7 bases and J by 0 bases. The CDR3 is made up of 13 amino acids. Germline CDR1 is SQVTM and CDR2 is ANQGSEA. The DNA for the CDR3 is TGCAGCGCCGGACAGGGCTTGAACACTGAAGCTTTCTTT. This sequence encodes CSAGQGLNTEAFF.